This T cell receptor beta chain was identified in a study of blood T cell repertoires in COVID-19. About the research overall: PBMCs, B-cell-depleted T cells, or T cells were the source of the cDNA or gDNA that made up the material.

The V gene's germline CDR1 is LGHNT and CDR2 FRNRAP. The CDR3 spans 14 residues. Trimming removed 1 base at V and 2 bases at J, with 7 bases between. The repertoire was sequenced with immunoSEQ multiplex PCR; TCRdb's copy has only in-frame clones and lacks some. The table lists about 260,000 clones, over 80% of them singletons, with 3% to 4% in the top ten. This TCR derives from a woman between 35 and 50 years old with acute or convalescent COVID-19. This rearrangement joins TRBV12-5 to TRBJ2-3; D uncertain. The material sequenced was peripheral blood. CDR3 amino acids: CASGLGAITDTQYF. Here the CDR3 DNA reads TGTGCTAGTGGTTTGGGAGCAATCACAGATACGCAGTATTTT.